The rows below give T cell receptor beta chains drawn from one sample of a study of circulating and synovial CD4+ cells in juvenile arthritis. Sequencing used immunoSEQ multiplex PCR; TCRdb keeps in-frame clones, though not all of them. The sample comprises about 33,000 clones, 90% to 95% of which are singletons, and around 0.15% rests with the top ten. Sequenced input: CD4+ T cells from blood. All receptors derive from a human donor with juvenile idiopathic arthritis. Both conserved end residues are part of each CDR3. The order of the fields is CDR3 length, D gene, J gene, V gene, CDR3 protein. A D gene is named only where the DNA matches it firmly.

>15|TRBD1|TRBJ1-3|TRBV18
CASSPTPGQANTIYF
>17|TRBD2|TRBJ2-1|TRBV19
CASSLGTSGRVSNEQFF
>12|-|TRBJ2-7|TRBV6-5
CASGNYPYEQYF
>16|-|TRBJ1-1|TRBV23-1
CASSQKMGTGGTEAFF
>15|TRBD1|TRBJ1-6|TRBV5-4
CASSFRDRDNSPLHF
>15|-|TRBJ1-4|TRBV10-2
CASSERTWYDEKLFF
>12|-|TRBJ2-3|TRBV6-5
CASRTSTDTQYF
>19|TRBD2|TRBJ2-1|TRBV28
CATEQGLAGGPRVYNEQFF
>11|-|TRBJ2-7|TRBV6-5
CASSTTYEQYF
>15|TRBD1|TRBJ1-6|TRBV28
CASRMGQGALSPLHF
>14|TRBD1|TRBJ1-1|TRBV6-6
CASSYPRDSTEAFF
>15|TRBD1|TRBJ2-7|TRBV19
CASSIRTGTTYEQYF
>12|-|TRBJ2-4|TRBV30
CAWSPQGDIQYF
>15|-|TRBJ2-1|TRBV4-1
CASSLTGEVDNEQFF
>14|-|TRBJ1-5|TRBV18
CASSPGRDFGPQHF
>12|-|TRBJ1-5|TRBV7-2
CASSWGDQPQHF
>14|TRBD2|TRBJ2-7|TRBV28
CATLTSGHSYEQYF
>15|-|TRBJ2-5|TRBV6-5
CASSYSNRGQETQYF
>16|-|TRBJ1-3|TRBV11-2
CASSASHLSSGNTIYF
>13|-|TRBJ1-5|TRBV11-2
CASSLSGNQPQHF
>13|-|TRBJ1-3|TRBV19
CATLSFSGNTIYF
>13|-|TRBJ2-5|TRBV2
CASASEGRETQYF
>12|-|TRBJ1-4|TRBV30
CACDEYLEKLFF
>14|TRBD1|-|TRBV7-8
CASSSWTGGDEQYF
>14|-|TRBJ1-2|TRBV30
CAWSVGTSWYGYTF
>14|-|TRBJ1-1|TRBV2
CASNDDRTAVEAFF
>17|TRBD2|TRBJ2-5|TRBV5-8
CASSSLTSGGDQETQYF
>13|-|TRBJ1-4|TRBV4-2
CASSQDRDRASHF
>16|TRBD1|TRBJ2-7|TRBV19
CASSPPGNRGGYEQYF
>18|-|TRBJ1-1|TRBV10-1
CASSEPLNMRSNLNRAFF
>15|-|TRBJ1-3|TRBV6-5
CASSPDPGTGNTIYF
>14|-|TRBJ2-1|TRBV5-1
CASSRRDSYNEQFF
>14|-|TRBJ2-3|TRBV4-3
CASSPDGLTDTQYF
>15|TRBD1|TRBJ2-7|TRBV28
CASRSSGTGDVVQYF
>14|TRBD1|TRBJ2-1|TRBV4-1
CASSLEGGTGTQFF
>15|TRBD2|TRBJ2-1|TRBV7-8
CASRPLAGGTNEQFF
>15|-|TRBJ2-5|TRBV9
CASSVSGGYQETQYF
>12|TRBD1|TRBJ2-3|TRBV2
CASSRQGNTQYF
>15|TRBD2|TRBJ2-5|TRBV19
CASRKTSGRMETQYF
>16|-|TRBJ2-1|TRBV5-1
CASSPMRDGGRNEQFF
>14|-|TRBJ2-3|TRBV6-6
CASTPLAYTDTQYF
>13|-|TRBJ1-1|TRBV28
CASIRQDLFEAFF
>13|-|TRBJ1-1|TRBV19
CASRGQSGTEAFF
>14|-|TRBJ2-7|TRBV7-2
CASSFLSTVSEQYF
>16|TRBD1|TRBJ1-1|TRBV28
CASSLGGGQGAVEAFF
>14|TRBD1|TRBJ1-2|TRBV7-2
CASSPGQQPYGYTF
>13|-|TRBJ1-5|TRBV6-5
CASSLNSNQPQHF
>18|-|TRBJ2-6|TRBV9
CASSVSAGNIAGANVLTF
>14|TRBD1|TRBJ1-3|TRBV14
CASSPPDRGYTIYF